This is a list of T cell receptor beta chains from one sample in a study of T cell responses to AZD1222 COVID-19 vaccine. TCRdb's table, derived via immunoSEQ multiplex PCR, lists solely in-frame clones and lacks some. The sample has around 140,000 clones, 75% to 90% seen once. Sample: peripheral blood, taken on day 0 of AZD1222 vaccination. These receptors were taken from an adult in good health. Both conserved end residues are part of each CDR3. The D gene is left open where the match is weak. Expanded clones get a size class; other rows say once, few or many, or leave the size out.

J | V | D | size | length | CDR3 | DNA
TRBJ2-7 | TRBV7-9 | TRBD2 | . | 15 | CASTERGDPSYEQYF | TGTGCCAGCACCGAGCGGGGGGACCCCTCCTACGAGCAGTACTTC
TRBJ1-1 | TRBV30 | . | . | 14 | CAWNQRPMNTEAFF | TGTGCCTGGAACCAGCGACCCATGAACACTGAAGCTTTCTTT
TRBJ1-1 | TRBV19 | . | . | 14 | CASRSGGMNTEAFF | TGTGCCAGTCGGTCGGGGGGGATGAACACTGAAGCTTTCTTT
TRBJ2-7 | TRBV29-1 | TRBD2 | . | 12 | CSGGTTPYEQYF | TGCAGCGGAGGGACTACGCCCTACGAGCAGTACTTC
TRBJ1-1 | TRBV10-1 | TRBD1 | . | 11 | CASRTGGRAFF | TGCGCCAGCAGGACAGGGGGCAGAGCTTTCTTT
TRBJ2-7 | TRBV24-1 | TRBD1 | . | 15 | CATSDLTGTGSEQYF | TGTGCCACCAGTGATTTAACAGGGACAGGGTCCGAGCAGTACTTC
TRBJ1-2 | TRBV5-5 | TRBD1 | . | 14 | CASSSVTGIYGYTF | TGTGCCAGCAGCTCCGTGACAGGGATCTATGGCTACACCTTC
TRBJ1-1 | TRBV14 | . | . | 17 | CASSQGMGVNVNTEAFF | TGTGCCAGCAGCCAAGGAATGGGTGTAAACGTGAACACTGAAGCTTTCTTT
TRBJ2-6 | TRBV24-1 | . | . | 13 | CATSATGANVLTF | TGTGCCACCAGTGCAACCGGGGCCAACGTCCTGACTTTC
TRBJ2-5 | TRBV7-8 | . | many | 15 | CASSHPVLARETQYF | TGTGCCAGCAGCCACCCCGTACTAGCACGGGAGACCCAGTACTTC
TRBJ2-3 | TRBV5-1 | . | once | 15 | CASSGLAVSTDTQYF | TGCGCCAGCAGTGGGTTAGCGGTATCCACAGATACGCAGTATTTT
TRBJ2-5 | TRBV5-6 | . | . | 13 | CASSLERDGTQYF | TGTGCCAGCAGCTTGGAGAGGGATGGGACCCAGTACTTC
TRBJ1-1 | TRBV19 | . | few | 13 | CASGWKGDTEAFF | TGTGCCAGTGGTTGGAAGGGGGACACTGAAGCTTTCTTT
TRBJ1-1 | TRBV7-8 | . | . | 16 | CASSRRTPLGNTEAFF | TGTGCCAGCAGCCGCCGGACCCCGCTGGGGAACACTGAAGCTTTCTTT
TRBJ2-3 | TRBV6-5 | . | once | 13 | CASSGTITDTQYF | TGTGCCAGCAGCGGGACCATCACAGATACGCAGTATTTT
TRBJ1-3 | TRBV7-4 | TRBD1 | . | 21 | CASSPRVQDRGVKISGNTIYF | TGTGCCAGCAGTCCCAGAGTCCAGGACAGGGGCGTAAAGATCTCTGGAAACACCATATATTTT
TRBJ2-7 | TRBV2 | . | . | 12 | CASSITPSEQYF | TGTGCCAGCAGTATCACCCCATCCGAGCAGTACTTC
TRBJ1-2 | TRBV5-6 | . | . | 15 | CASSLGGSQFYGYTF | TGTGCCAGCAGCTTGGGTGGATCACAGTTTTACGGCTACACCTTC
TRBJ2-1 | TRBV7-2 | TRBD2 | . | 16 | CASSSQGTSAYNEQFF | TGTGCCAGCAGCTCACAAGGGACTAGCGCCTACAATGAGCAGTTCTTC
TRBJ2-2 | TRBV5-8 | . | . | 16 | CASSLLWGTNTGELFF | TGTGCCAGCAGCTTGCTCTGGGGAACGAACACCGGGGAGCTGTTTTTT
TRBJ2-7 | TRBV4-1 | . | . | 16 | CASSQDSHRTTYEQYF | TGCGCCAGCAGCCAAGATTCTCACAGGACAACCTACGAGCAGTACTTC
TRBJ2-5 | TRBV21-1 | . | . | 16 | CASSAPGLADQETQYF | TGTGCCAGCAGCGCCCCCGGACTAGCGGACCAAGAGACCCAGTACTTC
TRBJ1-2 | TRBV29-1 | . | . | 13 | CSVPVREYYGYTF | TGCAGCGTTCCCGTCAGGGAGTACTATGGCTACACCTTC
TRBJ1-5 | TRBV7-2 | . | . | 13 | CASSLTGYQPQHF | TGTGCCAGCAGTTTGACAGGCTATCAGCCCCAGCATTTT
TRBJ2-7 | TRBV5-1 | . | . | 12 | CASSLVGAEQYF | TGCGCCAGCAGCTTGGTGGGAGCAGAGCAGTACTTC
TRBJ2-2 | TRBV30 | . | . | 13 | CAWSVRWDGELFF | TGTGCCTGGAGTGTACGATGGGACGGGGAGCTGTTTTTT
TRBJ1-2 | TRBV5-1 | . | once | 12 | CASSLTGYGYTF | TGCGCCAGCAGCTTGACGGGCTATGGCTACACCTTC
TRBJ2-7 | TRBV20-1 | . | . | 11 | CSAAQLYEQYF | TGCAGTGCTGCACAGCTCTACGAGCAGTACTTC
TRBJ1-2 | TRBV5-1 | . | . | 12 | CASSKDSYGYTF | TGCGCCAGCAGCAAGGACAGCTATGGCTACACCTTC
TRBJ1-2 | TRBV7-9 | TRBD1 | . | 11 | CATDRVDGYTF | TGTGCCACCGACAGGGTGGATGGCTACACCTTC
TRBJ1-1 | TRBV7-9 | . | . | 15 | CASSLRADWNTEAFF | TGTGCCAGCAGCTTAAGGGCAGACTGGAACACTGAAGCTTTCTTT